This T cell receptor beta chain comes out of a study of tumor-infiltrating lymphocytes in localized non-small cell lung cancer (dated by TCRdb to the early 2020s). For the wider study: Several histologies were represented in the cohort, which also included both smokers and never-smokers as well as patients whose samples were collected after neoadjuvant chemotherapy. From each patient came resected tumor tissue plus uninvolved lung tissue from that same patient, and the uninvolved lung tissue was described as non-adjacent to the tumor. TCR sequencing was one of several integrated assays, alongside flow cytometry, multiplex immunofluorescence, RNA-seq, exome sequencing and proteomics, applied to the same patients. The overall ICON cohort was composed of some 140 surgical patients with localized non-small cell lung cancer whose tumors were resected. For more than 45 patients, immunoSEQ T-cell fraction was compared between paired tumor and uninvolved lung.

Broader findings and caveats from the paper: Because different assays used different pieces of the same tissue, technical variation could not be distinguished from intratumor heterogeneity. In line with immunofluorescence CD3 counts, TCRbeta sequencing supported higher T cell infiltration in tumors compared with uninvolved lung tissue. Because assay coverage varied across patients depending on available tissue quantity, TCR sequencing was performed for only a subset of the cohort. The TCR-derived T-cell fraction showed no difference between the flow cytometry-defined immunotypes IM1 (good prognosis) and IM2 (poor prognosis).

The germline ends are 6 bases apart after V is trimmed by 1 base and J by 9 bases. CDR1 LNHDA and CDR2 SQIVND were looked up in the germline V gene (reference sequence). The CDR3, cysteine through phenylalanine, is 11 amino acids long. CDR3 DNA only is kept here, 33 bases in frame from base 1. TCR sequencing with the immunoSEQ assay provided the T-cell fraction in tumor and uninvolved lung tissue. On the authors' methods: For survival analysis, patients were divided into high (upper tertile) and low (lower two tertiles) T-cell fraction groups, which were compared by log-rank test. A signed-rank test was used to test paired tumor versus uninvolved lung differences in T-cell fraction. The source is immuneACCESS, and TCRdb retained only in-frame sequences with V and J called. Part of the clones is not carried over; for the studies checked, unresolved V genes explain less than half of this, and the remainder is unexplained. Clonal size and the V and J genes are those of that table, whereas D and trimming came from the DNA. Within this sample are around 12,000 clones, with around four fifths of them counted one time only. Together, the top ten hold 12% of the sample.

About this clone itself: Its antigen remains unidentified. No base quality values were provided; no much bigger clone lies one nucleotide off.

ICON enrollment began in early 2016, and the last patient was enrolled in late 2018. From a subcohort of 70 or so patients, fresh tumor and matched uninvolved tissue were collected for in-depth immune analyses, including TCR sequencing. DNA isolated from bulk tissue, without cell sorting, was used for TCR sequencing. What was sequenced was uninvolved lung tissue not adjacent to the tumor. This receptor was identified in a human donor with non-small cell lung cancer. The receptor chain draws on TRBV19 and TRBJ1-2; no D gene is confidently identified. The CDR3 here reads CASSIGQSYTF. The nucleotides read TGTGCCAGTAGTATAGGGCAGAGCTACACCTTC.